The 7 T cell receptor beta chains below all came from one sample that was sequenced in a study of blood T cell repertoires in COVID-19. TCRdb's copy holds only in-frame clones and misses some; the assay was immunoSEQ multiplex PCR. This sample carries about 300,000 clones, 87% of them seen once, and the ten largest clones take approximately 1.6%. The sequencing sample was made of peripheral blood. The receptors were sampled from a woman aged 40 to 49 who had recovered from COVID-19.

The rearrangement uses TRBV15 and TRBJ1-1; no definite D call. Germline CDR1 is LNHNV and CDR2 is YYDKDF (reference sequence). The CDR3 is 14 residues long. V lost 0 bases to trimming and J lost 8 bases, with 13 bases between them. The CDR3: CATSRDGTPGEAFF. For the CDR3, the DNA is TGTGCCACCAGCAGAGACGGCACCCCCGGGGAAGCTTTCTTT. The variable domain in full, completed from reference TRBV15 and TRBJ1-1, reads DAMVIQNPRYQVTQFGKPVTLSCSQTLNHNVMYWYQQKSSQAPKLLFHYYDKDFNNEADTPDNFQSRRPNTSFCFLDIRSPGLGDTAMYLCATSRDGTPGEAFFGQGTRLTVV.

The chain recombines TRBV6-6 with TRBJ1-4, with 7 bases that match TRBD1. The CDR3 runs 15 residues. V lost 6 bases and J lost 3; bases outside the gene matches: 7. Germline assignment: CDR1 MNHNY and CDR2 SVGAGI (reference sequence). Written as DNA, the CDR3 is TGTGCCAGCAGAAAGCCGGGACAGCCTAATGAAAAACTGTTTTTT. Translation gives CASRKPGQPNEKLFF.

V gene TRBV27 combines with J gene TRBJ1-2; perhaps TRBD1 as D (5 bases). This CDR3 region has 19 residues. Germline V gene sequence: CDR1 MNHEY, CDR2 SMNVEV (reference sequence). Trimming shortened V by 3 bases and J by 2 bases, and 25 bases separated the two germline ends. The CDR3 region is CASSLKYGTDGGSNYGYTF. The CDR3 region has the DNA TGTGCCAGCAGTTTGAAGTACGGGACGGACGGGGGAAGCAACTATGGCTACACCTTC.

In nucleotides, the CDR3 is TGTGCCAGCAGTTTCTGGGGACAGACTGAAGCTTTCTTT. Translating it yields CASSFWGQTEAFF. The chain is built from TRBV27 and TRBJ1-1, with 7 bases fitting TRBD1. This CDR3 spans 13 amino acids. CDR1 MNHEY and CDR2 SMNVEV come from the germline V gene (reference sequence). The ends lost 3 bases at V and 5 bases at J; junction bases unmatched: 3.

This rearrangement joins TRBV18 to TRBJ1-5; D perhaps matches TRBD1 (5 bases). V lost 4 bases to trimming and J lost 1 base, with 14 bases between them. The germline gives CDR1 KGHSH, CDR2 LQKENI. The CDR3 sequence is 16 residues long. CDR3 coding DNA: TGTGCCAGCTCACACGGGGGTCGGGCGAGCAATCAGCCCCAGCATTTT. Amino acids: CASSHGGRASNQPQHF.

The rearrangement joins TRBV6-5 to TRBJ2-7; D gene ambiguous. Germline values: CDR1 MNHEY, CDR2 SVGAGI. The CDR3 runs 13 residues. V gave up 4 bases and J gave up 3 bases, with 10 bases separating them. CDR3 amino acids: CASSLGSLYEQYF. The CDR3 DNA follows: TGTGCCAGCAGTTTGGGCAGCCTCTACGAGCAGTACTTC.

The chain employs TRBV27 and TRBJ2-5; TRBD1 might be the D (6 bases). With 5 bases removed from V and 6 bases from J, the gap between germline ends came to 13 bases. This CDR3 is built from 13 residues. In germline, CDR1 is MNHEY, CDR2 SMNVEV (reference sequence). CDR3 sequence (DNA): TGTGCCAGCAGTCCTACAGGGTTAAAGACCCAGTACTTC. Its translation is CASSPTGLKTQYF.